This T cell receptor beta chain emerged from a study of immune evolution from preneoplasia to lung adenocarcinoma (dated by TCRdb to about 2021). General notes on the study: HLA loss of heterozygosity was seen in 7%, 15% and 33% of AIS, MIA and ADC lesions, and in no AAH lesions. TCR sequencing data came from approximately 51 patients. Class I HLA alleles were inferred from exome data with POLYSOLVER, and allele-specific HLA loss was detected with LOHHLA. Sample size was determined by specimen availability and not by a prior power calculation. The study profiled immune contexture across lung adenocarcinoma precursors and invasive adenocarcinoma using immune gene expression, TCR sequencing and multiplex immunofluorescence. Resected precursor lesions (AAH, AIS, MIA) and invasive adenocarcinomas were each compared against paired morphologically normal lung tissue. It was reported in the study that 100 to 110 samples were used for TCR sequencing. The overall cohort was made up of fewer than 70 patients with pulmonary nodules who had surgical resection. The immune data were integrated with whole exome sequencing and methylation data obtained from the same cohort of nodules.

Concerning this clone: This receptor's antigen is unknown. No clone much larger than this one lies a single base away; base qualities are absent.

TCR beta CDR3 regions were sequenced from DNA using the immunoSEQ hsTCRbeta Kit. The authors processed their data as follows. TCR sequencing data were analysed with the ImmunoSEQ Analyzer. T cell clonality was defined as 1 minus Pielou's evenness computed on productive rearrangements. The inverse Simpson index, applied to productive templates, was used to measure T cell diversity. T cell density was defined as TCR beta template counts normalized to usable DNA, with usable DNA estimated by amplification and sequencing of housekeeping genes. Two-sided Kruskal-Wallis tests were used to compare TCR metrics between histologic stages. Held by TCRdb, this immuneACCESS table contains in-frame sequences only and omits some clones. Under half of the omission traces to an unresolved V gene where checked; the cause of the rest is unknown. V, J and clone size were drawn from that table, and D and trimming were deduced from the DNA. The sample table shows about 10,000 clones, and around 80% are seen once. The biggest ten clones account for about 4.9% of the sample.

Overall study results and their limits: Clonality was highest in normal lung, while later-stage lesions appeared to show lower clonality but higher T cell density and diversity. The findings rested on association rather than direct causation, and larger cohorts with long-term follow-up and longitudinal biopsies were considered necessary. Because all patients came from Japan and China, whether the findings apply to Western populations was uncertain. Normal lung had the highest top T cell clone frequencies, and these frequencies appeared to fall progressively from AAH through AIS, MIA and invasive adenocarcinoma. The highest T cell clonality was observed in KRAS-mutant nodules compared with EGFR-mutant or double wild-type lesions.

Patients underwent resection in Japan or China between about 2014 and 2017. Histologic diagnosis of each case was confirmed independently by two lung cancer pathologists on H&E slides. For nucleic acid extraction, premalignant or tumor cells were enriched by macro-dissection following pathologic assessment. The AllPrep DNA/RNA FFPE Kit was used to isolate DNA from FFPE tissue. The receptor was derived from a person aged 70 to 85 with lung adenocarcinoma. Some clones in this sample may be carry-over from other donors' samples. The sequenced sample was FFPE minimally invasive lung adenocarcinoma tissue. The cell subset or site label, as the study defines it: micro-invasive lung adenocarcinoma (MIA).

The nucleotide sequence is TGTGCCAGCAGTGAGGGACAGGGGTGGTACGCTTTCTTT. Its amino acids are CASSEGQGWYAFF. The chain couples TRBV6-1 to TRBJ1-1; TRBD1 aligns with 10 central bases. In the germline V gene, CDR1 corresponds to MNHNS and CDR2 to SASEGT. Relative to germline, V is missing 3 bases and J is missing 11 bases, with 6 bases of the junction outside any gene match. The CDR3 spans 13 residues, from the cysteine through the phenylalanine. Only the CDR3 portion is preserved as DNA: 39 bases, with reading frame beginning at the first base.